This T cell receptor beta chain is from a study of post-analysis software for immune sequencing data. Study-level points and caveats: Roughly five TRBV segments, including TRBV5-6, TRBV5-1 and TRBV20-1, were more frequent in patients than controls. Patients with multiple sclerosis recorded significantly lower normalized Chao1 diversity than controls, the study found.

Carried by the TCR beta cDNA libraries were unique molecular identifiers. TCRdb re-called the PCR reads with MiXCR, one entry per CDR3 protein. Altogether hundreds of thousands of distinct CDR3 sequences are present, approximately 59% being singletons, with the ten largest covering roughly 12%. V was pared by 8 bases and J by 0 bases, with 7 bases of the junction left unmatched. Germline CDR1 and CDR2: LNHNV and YYDKDF (reference sequence). CDR3 length equals 15 residues. As concerns this clonotype: No antigen is known for it.

This chain links TRBV15 with TRBJ2-1; 7 bases match TRBD2. The TCR originated in a girl aged 2-10 years with multiple sclerosis. Sequencing input: blood. The CDR3 reads CATQVERGSYNEQFF. CDR3 DNA: TGTGCCACCCAGGTAGAGCGGGGCTCCTACAATGAGCAGTTCTTC. The whole variable domain, remainder taken from reference TRBV15 and TRBJ2-1, is DAMVIQNPRYQVTQFGKPVTLSCSQTLNHNVMYWYQQKSSQAPKLLFHYYDKDFNNEADTPDNFQSRRPNTSFCFLDIRSPGLGDTAMYLCATQVERGSYNEQFFGPGTRLTVL.